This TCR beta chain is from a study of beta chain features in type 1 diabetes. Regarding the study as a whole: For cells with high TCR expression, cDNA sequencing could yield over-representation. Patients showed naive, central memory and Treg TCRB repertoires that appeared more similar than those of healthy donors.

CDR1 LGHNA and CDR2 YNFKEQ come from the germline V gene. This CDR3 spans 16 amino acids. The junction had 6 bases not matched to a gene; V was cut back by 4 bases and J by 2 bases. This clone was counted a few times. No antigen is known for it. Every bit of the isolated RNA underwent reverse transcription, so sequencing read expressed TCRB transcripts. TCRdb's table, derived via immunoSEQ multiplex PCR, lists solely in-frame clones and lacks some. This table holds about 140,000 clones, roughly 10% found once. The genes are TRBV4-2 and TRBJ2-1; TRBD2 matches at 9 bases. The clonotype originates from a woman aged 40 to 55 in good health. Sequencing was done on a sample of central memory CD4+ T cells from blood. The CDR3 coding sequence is TGTGCCAGCAGCCCGAGCGGGGGGCCAGCCTACAATGAGCAGTTCTTC. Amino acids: CASSPSGGPAYNEQFF.